A single sample gave rise to the 21 T cell receptor beta chains below, sequenced in a study of OX40 agonist ivuxolimab in advanced cancers. Here immunoSEQ multiplex PCR was the method, and the copy in TCRdb shows in-frame clones only, minus some. The sample lists about 20,000 clones; under 90% were seen once. The starting material was CD4+ or CD8+ T cells sorted from blood, obtained in a trial of the OX40 agonist ivuxolimab. The receptors here all came from an adult with an advanced solid tumor such as melanoma, head and neck, liver or kidney cancer.

This clone appeared a single time. The rearrangement links TRBV13 to TRBJ2-1; 13 nucleotides line up with TRBD2. Germline lookup yields CDR1 PRHDT and CDR2 FYEKMQ (reference sequence). The CDR3 extends over 14 amino acids. Germline trimming cut 7 bases from V and 10 bases from J; bases unmatched to any gene: 7. CDR3 residues: CASTTSGGLGEQFF. The CDR3 DNA reads as TGTGCCAGCACGACTAGCGGGGGGTTAGGGGAGCAGTTCTTC.

The chain employs TRBV6-5 and TRBJ1-2; a possible D gene is TRBD1 (6 bases). The CDR3 length is 13 residues. The V end was cut by 2 bases, the J end by 6 bases, with 10 bases between. CDR1 is MNHEY and CDR2 is SVGAGI in the germline V gene. The CDR3 region has the DNA TGTGCCAGCAGTTACGCCACAGGGAATGGCTACACCTTC. This sequence encodes CASSYATGNGYTF.

The chain employs TRBV5-1 and TRBJ1-1; 8 bases map to TRBD1. CDR1 SGHRS and CDR2 YFSETQ come from the germline V gene. The CDR3 has 13 amino acids. V was pared by 4 bases and J by 8 bases, with 7 bases of the junction left unmatched. CDR3 sequence: CASSPGTGPEAFF. CDR3 nucleotides: TGCGCCAGCAGCCCGGGGACAGGCCCCGAAGCTTTCTTT.

This clone was detected once. The chain recombines TRBV19 with TRBJ1-5; possible D gene TRBD1, 6 bases. Germline loops: CDR1 LNHDA, CDR2 SQIVND (reference sequence). The CDR3 runs to 15 residues. Trimming pared 5 bases from V and 6 bases from J, leaving 17 bases between. The CDR3 DNA reads as TGTGCCAGTAGTGTAGGGGGAAGTGAGGGTCAGCCCCAGCATTTT. It yields the protein CASSVGGSEGQPQHF.

This clone was seen more than once but under ten times. V and J are TRBV9 and TRBJ2-7; D uncertain. CDR3 length: 15 amino acids. The germline gives CDR1 SGDLS, CDR2 YYNGEE. Trimming pared 4 bases from V and 5 bases from J, leaving 19 bases between. Written as DNA, the CDR3 is TGTGCCAGCAGCTTGGGTACCGGGTTTAGCAACGAGCAGTACTTC. Translation gives CASSLGTGFSNEQYF. Full variable domain (remainder filled in from reference TRBV9 and TRBJ2-7): DSGVTQTPKHLITATGQRVTLRCSPRSGDLSVYWYQQSLDQGLQFLIQYYNGEERAKGNILERFSAQQFPDLHSELNLSSLELGDSALYFCASSLGTGFSNEQYFGPGTRLTVT.

V usage is TRBV2 and J usage is TRBJ2-7; D gene uncertain. Trimming removed 2 bases from V and 0 bases from J, with 14 bases in between. The CDR3 sequence is 16 residues long. Germline V lookup: CDR1 SNHLY, CDR2 FYNNEI. This CDR3 is CASSEYGYYSSYEQYF. CDR3 in DNA: TGTGCCAGCAGTGAATACGGGTACTACAGCTCCTACGAGCAGTACTTC.

This chain connects TRBV6-5 to TRBJ2-1; D is perhaps TRBD1 or TRBD2 (5 bases each). The V end lost 4 bases, the J end lost 5 bases, and 18 bases lay between the germline ends. Germline loops: CDR1 MNHEY, CDR2 SVGAGI. The CDR3 is made up of 16 amino acids. This CDR3 is CASSSNPPGPNNEQFF. In nucleotides, the CDR3 is TGTGCCAGCAGTTCGAACCCCCCGGGGCCGAACAATGAGCAGTTCTTC.

This clone was counted a single time. The V gene is TRBV4-1, the J gene TRBJ1-2, with D perhaps TRBD1 (5 bases). The CDR3 totals 13 residues. Germline V lookup: CDR1 MGHRA, CDR2 YSYEKL. V dropped 0 bases and J dropped 4 bases, with 6 bases sitting between them. CDR3 amino acids: CASSQDGAYGYTF. The CDR3 bases are TGCGCCAGCAGCCAAGATGGGGCCTATGGCTACACCTTC.

The chain is built from TRBV6-5 and TRBJ2-1; 9 positions match TRBD2. The germline V gene has CDR1 MNHEY and CDR2 SVGAGI. Germline trimming cut 8 bases from V and 15 bases from J; bases unmatched to any gene: 8. The CDR3 is 11 amino acids. The CDR3 region is CASQAGTSTFF. The CDR3 coding sequence is TGTGCCAGCCAGGCCGGGACTAGCACGTTCTTC.

The V gene is TRBV28, the J gene TRBJ2-7; TRBD1 aligns across 9 bases. The CDR3 spans 15 residues. V lost 6 bases and J lost 0; bases outside the gene matches: 6. In germline, CDR1 is MDHEN, CDR2 SYDVKM. The CDR3 nucleotides are TGTGCCAGCAGCCTGGGACAGGGAAGCTCCTACGAGCAGTACTTC. Protein sequence: CASSLGQGSSYEQYF.

This clone has only a few counts. This rearrangement joins TRBV11-2 to TRBJ2-2; 9 positions match TRBD2. There are 17 residues in the CDR3. J lost 3 bases, V lost 0 bases, and 5 bases had no gene match. Germline assignment: CDR1 SGHAT and CDR2 FQNNGV. CDR3 in DNA: TGTGCCAGCAGCTTAGAGCGGCTAGCGGGGTACACCGGGGAGCTGTTTTTT. Its translation: CASSLERLAGYTGELFF.

This chain joins TRBV4-1 and TRBJ2-1; tentatively, D is TRBD2 (7 bases). CDR1 and CDR2 (germline): MGHRA, YSYEKL. CDR3 length: 16 residues. V was cut by 2 bases and J by 4 bases, with 15 bases left in between. CDR3 coding DNA: TGCGCCAGCAGCCAACGGTGGGGGGGCCGTTACAATGAGCAGTTCTTC. Encoded protein: CASSQRWGGRYNEQFF.

The chain links TRBV2 to TRBJ2-4, with D possibly called TRBD1 or TRBD2 (6 bases each). The CDR3 sequence is 16 residues long. V lost 6 bases, J lost 6 bases, and 21 bases lay in between. Per germline, CDR1 SNHLY and CDR2 FYNNEI. This CDR3 reads CASSQSWGAEGNIQYF. CDR3 DNA: TGTGCCAGCAGCCAATCGTGGGGGGCGGAGGGAAACATTCAGTACTTC.

This clone was counted between two and nine times. The chain recombines TRBV14 with TRBJ2-7, with 8 bases matching TRBD2. Germline CDR1 reads SGHDN; CDR2 reads FVKESK. The CDR3 consists of 15 residues. V shed 3 bases and J 2 bases; nucleotides not matched to a gene: 6. The CDR3 is CASSQREAIPYEQYF. The CDR3 DNA follows: TGTGCCAGCAGCCAGCGGGAGGCGATTCCCTACGAGCAGTACTTC.

This chain links TRBV9 with TRBJ1-4, with 7 bases identical to TRBD1. The J segment lost 3 bases and the V segment lost 3 bases, leaving 2 bases of the junction unmatched. The germline gives CDR1 SGDLS, CDR2 YYNGEE. This CDR3 has 14 residues. CDR3 DNA sequence: TGTGCCAGCAGCGAGGGGGCCTCTAATGAAAAACTGTTTTTT. It codes for CASSEGASNEKLFF.

This clone was detected only once. This chain links TRBV2 with TRBJ2-6, with 8 bases lining up with TRBD1. Trimming removed 4 bases from V and 0 bases from J; junction bases left unmatched: 8. There are 18 residues in the CDR3. Germline V lookup: CDR1 SNHLY, CDR2 FYNNEI. CDR3 DNA: TGTGCCAGCAGTGGAGCAGGGACAGGTATCTCTGGGGCCAACGTCCTGACTTTC. Translation: CASSGAGTGISGANVLTF.

The V gene is TRBV4-1, the J gene TRBJ2-7, with 7 bases lining up with TRBD1. This CDR3 region has 15 residues. With V trimmed by 1 base and J by 6 bases, 9 bases remained unmatched. Germline V lookup: CDR1 MGHRA, CDR2 YSYEKL. CDR3 residues: CASSQGQGYPSEQYF. CDR3 nucleotides: TGCGCCAGCAGCCAAGGACAGGGCTACCCTAGCGAGCAGTACTTC.

The gene calls are TRBV2 and TRBJ2-7, with TRBD2 matching 13 bases. The CDR3 runs to 15 residues. The trim removed 6 bases at V and 7 bases at J, leaving 9 bases unmatched. Germline V gives CDR1 SNHLY, CDR2 FYNNEI. For the CDR3, the DNA is TGTGCCAGCAGGGGGACTAGCGGGGTCTCTAGGGAGCAGTACTTC. Residues: CASRGTSGVSREQYF. Complete variable domain (other parts from reference TRBV2 and TRBJ2-7): EPEVTQTPSHQVTQMGQEVILRCVPISNHLYFYWYRQILGQKVEFLVSFYNNEISEKSEIFDDQFSVERPDGSNFTLKIRSTKLEDSAMYFCASRGTSGVSREQYFGPGTRLTVT.

The chain has TRBV7-9 and TRBJ2-2; TRBD2 aligns across 7 bases. Germline CDR1 is SEHNR and CDR2 is FQNEAQ (reference sequence). Trimming at V came to 0 bases and at J to 5 bases, leaving 3 bases not matched to a gene. This CDR3 comprises 15 residues. The CDR3 DNA is TGTGCCAGCAGCTTAGCCGGGGGGAAGACCGGGGAGCTGTTTTTT. Its translation: CASSLAGGKTGELFF.

V and J are TRBV19 and TRBJ1-1; D might be TRBD1 (5 bases). The CDR3 contains 12 residues. V gave up 5 bases and J gave up 5 bases, with 9 bases separating them. The germline gives CDR1 LNHDA, CDR2 SQIVND (reference sequence). The CDR3 spells CASSFQGTEAFF. The CDR3 region has the DNA TGTGCCAGTAGTTTTCAGGGTACTGAAGCTTTCTTT.

The count of this clone is one. The CDR3 region has the DNA TGTGCCAGCAGCCCGCCGACAGGGGAATCCTACAATGAGCAGTTCTTC. Its translation is CASSPPTGESYNEQFF. The chain combines TRBV7-9 with TRBJ2-1, with TRBD1 matching over 8 bases. Germline values: CDR1 SEHNR, CDR2 FQNEAQ (reference sequence). The CDR3 covers 16 residues. Unmatched junction bases numbered 7, after V lost 5 bases and J lost 1 base.